This is a list of T cell receptor beta chains from one sample in a study of blood T cell repertoires in COVID-19. TCRdb's copy holds only in-frame clones and misses some; the assay was immunoSEQ multiplex PCR. In the table there are about 180,000 clones, roughly three quarters of which are singletons. The sample consisted of peripheral blood. Receptors were obtained from a woman at least 80 years old with COVID-19, enrolled during active disease. Both conserved end residues are trimmed from each CDR3. Each record gives: J gene, V gene, clone size, CDR3 protein. The size entry is marked missing in some rows and otherwise reads once, few, many or a size class.

TRBJ2-4 | TRBV27 | NA | ASSLWGGQSLQY
TRBJ2-5 | TRBV5-4 | NA | ASSLNRGGETQY
TRBJ2-7 | TRBV29-1 | NA | SGGTVYEQY
TRBJ2-7 | TRBV7-9 | NA | ASSSGQGDYEQY
TRBJ2-2 | TRBV6-2/TRBV6-3 | NA | ASSINRGAGELF
TRBJ2-3 | TRBV5-6 | once | ASSLLAAFTDTQY
TRBJ2-3 | TRBV2 | NA | ASSDIGQRVGTDTQY
TRBJ1-1 | TRBV2 | NA | ASSLQGLGTEAF
TRBJ2-1 | TRBV28 | NA | ASSLWGSGIYNEQF
TRBJ2-2 | TRBV24-1 | NA | ATSDNRGYTGELF
TRBJ2-2 | TRBV7-2 | NA | ASSLARLAGAPNTGELF
TRBJ2-7 | TRBV2 | NA | AILGGVKTYEQY
TRBJ2-2 | TRBV5-4 | NA | ASRTAGATTGELF
TRBJ2-2 | TRBV18 | NA | ASSPRDTGELF
TRBJ2-3 | TRBV3-1/TRBV3-2 | NA | ASSQVWRWGTGGTDTQY
TRBJ1-6 | TRBV6-5 | NA | ASTWGGNIYSPLH
TRBJ1-1 | TRBV7-9 | once | ASSLPQSRAF
TRBJ1-2 | TRBV4-2 | once | ASSQAQGTNYGYT
TRBJ1-2 | TRBV19 | NA | ASSGGRRQGYT
TRBJ2-5 | TRBV19 | NA | ASSIETSGGAEEKTQY
TRBJ2-7 | TRBV5-1 | once | ASSLEGTASSQY
TRBJ2-2 | TRBV6-2/TRBV6-3 | NA | ASSYSKRGINTGELF